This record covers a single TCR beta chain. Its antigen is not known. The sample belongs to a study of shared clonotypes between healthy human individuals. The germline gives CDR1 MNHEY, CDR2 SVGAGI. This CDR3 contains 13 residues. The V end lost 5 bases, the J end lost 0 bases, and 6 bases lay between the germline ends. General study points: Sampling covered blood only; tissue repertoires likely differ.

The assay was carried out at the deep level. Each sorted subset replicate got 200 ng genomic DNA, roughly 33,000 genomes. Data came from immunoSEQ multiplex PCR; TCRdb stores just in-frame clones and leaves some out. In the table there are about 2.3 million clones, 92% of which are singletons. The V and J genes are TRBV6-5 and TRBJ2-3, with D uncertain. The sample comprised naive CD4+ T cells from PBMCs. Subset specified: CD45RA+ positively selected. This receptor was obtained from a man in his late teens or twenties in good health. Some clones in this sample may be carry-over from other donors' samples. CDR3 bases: TGTGCCAGCAGTGGTGGTAGCACAGATACGCAGTATTTT. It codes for CASSGGSTDTQYF.